This T cell receptor beta chain was recovered during a study of prognosis after radiotherapy for stage I lung cancer. Study as a whole: The enrollment of patients with stage I non-small cell lung cancer occurred between April 2018 and 2019. Study findings and constraints: Median unique TCR clones dropped from roughly 10,000 to 7,000 after stereotactic body radiation therapy. Reportedly, the usage of TRBV and TRBJ genes was not the same in patients with and without metastases.

Genomic DNA provided the template from which TCR beta CDR3 was amplified by two-round multiplex PCR. The use of primers specific to each TRBV and TRBJ gene characterized first-round PCR. TCRdb itself ran the multiplex PCR reads through MiXCR, one entry per CDR3 protein. This table has about 16,000 distinct CDR3 sequences, roughly 30% appearing once. Remarks on this clonotype: The antigen remains undetermined.

The source was PBMCs, collected before or after stereotactic body radiation therapy (not recorded which). The source is a donor over 45 with non-small cell lung cancer.

The CDR3 is CASRKMGAGLAGYHGELFF. In nucleotides, the CDR3 is TGTGCCAGCAGAAAAATGGGAGCAGGACTAGCGGGATATCACGGGGAGCTGTTTTTT. This rearrangement joins TRBV6-2 or TRBV6-3 to TRBJ2-2, with 12 bases aligning to TRBD2. Trimming removed 6 bases from V and 7 bases from J; junction bases left unmatched: 18. CDR1 and CDR2 (germline): MNHEY, SVGEGT. CDR3 length: 19 residues.